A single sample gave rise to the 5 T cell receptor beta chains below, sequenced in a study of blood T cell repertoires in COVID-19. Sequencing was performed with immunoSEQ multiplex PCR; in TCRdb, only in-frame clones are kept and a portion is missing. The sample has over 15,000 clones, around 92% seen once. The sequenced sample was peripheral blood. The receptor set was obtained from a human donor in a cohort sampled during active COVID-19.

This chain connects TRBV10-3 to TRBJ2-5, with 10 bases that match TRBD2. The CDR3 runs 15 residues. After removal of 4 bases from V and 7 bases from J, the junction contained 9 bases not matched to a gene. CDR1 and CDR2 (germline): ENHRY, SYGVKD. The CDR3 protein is CAISGTSGTSGTQYF. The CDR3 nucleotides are TGTGCCATCAGTGGGACTAGCGGCACCTCAGGGACCCAGTACTTC.

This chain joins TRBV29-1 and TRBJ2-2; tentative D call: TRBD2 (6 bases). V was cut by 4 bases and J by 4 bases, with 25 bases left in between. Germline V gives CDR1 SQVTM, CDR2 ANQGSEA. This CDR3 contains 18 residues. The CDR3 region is CSVVLWDSNQKGTGELFF. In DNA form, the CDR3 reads TGCAGCGTTGTACTCTGGGACTCAAACCAGAAGGGCACCGGGGAGCTGTTTTTT.

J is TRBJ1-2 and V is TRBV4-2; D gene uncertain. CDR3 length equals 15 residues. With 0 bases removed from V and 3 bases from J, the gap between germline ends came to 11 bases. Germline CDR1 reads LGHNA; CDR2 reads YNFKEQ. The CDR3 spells CASSQDRIEHYGYTF. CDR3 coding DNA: TGTGCCAGCAGCCAAGATCGAATAGAACACTATGGCTACACCTTC.

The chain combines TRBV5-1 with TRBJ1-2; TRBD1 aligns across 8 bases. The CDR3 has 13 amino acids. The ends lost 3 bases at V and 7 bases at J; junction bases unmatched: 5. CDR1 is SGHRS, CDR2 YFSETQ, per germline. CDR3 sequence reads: CASSYQGASGYTF. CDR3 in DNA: TGCGCCAGCAGCTACCAGGGGGCGTCTGGCTACACCTTC.

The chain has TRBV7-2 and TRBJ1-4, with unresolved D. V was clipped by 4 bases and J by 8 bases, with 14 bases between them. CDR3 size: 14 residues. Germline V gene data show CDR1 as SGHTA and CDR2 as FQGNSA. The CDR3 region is CASSSRPGVEKLFF. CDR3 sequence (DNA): TGTGCCAGCAGCTCCCGGCCCGGGGTAGAAAAACTGTTTTTT.